This passage covers 32 T cell receptor beta chains from one sample sequenced in a study of T cell repertoires in cytomegalovirus infection. These receptors lack a known antigen. TCRdb passed the reads through MiXCR, listing each CDR3 protein once. The sample records 900,000 to 950,000 distinct CDR3 sequences, 25% to 40% being singletons. The input for sequencing was cultured CD8+ T cells from PBMCs, taken from culture after CMV antigen stimulation. The source of these receptors is a human donor in good health (CMV status not recorded). Some clones in this sample may be carry-over from other donors' samples.

V is TRBV19 and J is TRBJ2-7; 7 bases align to TRBD1. Germline lookup yields CDR1 LNHDA and CDR2 SQIVND (reference sequence). This CDR3 is 13 amino acids long. V lost 4 bases, J lost 5 bases, and 5 bases stayed unmatched. CDR3 loop: CASSTNRGDEQYF. Written as DNA, the CDR3 is TGTGCCAGTAGTACGAACAGGGGCGACGAGCAGTACTTC.

This chain links TRBV6-2 or TRBV6-3 with TRBJ1-2; no firm D call. The CDR3 spans 13 residues. Germline CDR1 reads MNHEY; CDR2 reads SVGEGT. Trimming took off 0 bases at V and 4 bases at J, with 6 bases between the two ends. The CDR3 bases are TGTGCCAGCAGTTACTCGGGGATCTATGGCTACACCTTC. Translation: CASSYSGIYGYTF.

A few counts support this clonotype. CDR3 protein: CASSGPGQGIRPQHF. CDR3 sequence (DNA): TGTGCCAGCAGCGGTCCGGGACAGGGGATTCGGCCCCAGCATTTT. The chain has TRBV7-8 and TRBJ1-5, with TRBD1 matching over 10 bases. Germline CDR1 SGHVS, CDR2 FQNEAQ. CDR3 length equals 15 residues. V was clipped by 5 bases and J by 9 bases; unmatched bases: 10.

This rearrangement joins TRBV6-1 to TRBJ2-4, with D tentatively TRBD2 (5 bases). CDR1 and CDR2 from the germline V gene are MNHNS and SASEGT. Trimming stripped 5 bases from V and 0 bases from J, with 14 bases between. The CDR3 has 16 residues. The CDR3 nucleotides read TGTGCCAGCAGTTCTTTTCCGGGAACAGCCAAAAACATTCAGTACTTC. This encodes CASSSFPGTAKNIQYF.

Ten or more counts support this clonotype. The V gene is TRBV27, the J gene TRBJ1-6; D perhaps matches TRBD1 (5 bases). This CDR3 is built from 13 residues. CDR1 is MNHEY and CDR2 is SMNVEV in the germline V gene (reference sequence). Trimming shortened V by 6 bases and J by 9 bases, and 12 bases separated the two germline ends. CDR3 sequence (DNA): TGTGCCAGCAGCTTGCAGGGTGGTTCACCCCTCCACTTT. Protein product: CASSLQGGSPLHF.

This clonotype occurred many times. A read error may produce the germline difference seen at one junction end. The chain has TRBV7-7 and TRBJ2-1; D gene uncertain. CDR3 length: 14 residues. Germline CDR1 is SSHAT and CDR2 is FNYEAQ (reference sequence). In DNA, the CDR3 is TGTGCTAGCAGCTTGGGCCTGGCGGTGAATGAGCAGTTCTTC. Amino acid sequence: CASSLGLAVNEQFF.

The rearrangement links TRBV6-6 to TRBJ2-1, with 9 bases fitting TRBD1. Germline loops: CDR1 MNHNY, CDR2 SVGAGI (reference sequence). Losses at the gene ends were 0 bases for V and 6 bases for J; bases not matched to a gene: 6. The CDR3 extends over 16 amino acids. CDR3 protein: CASSYSGRDRANEQFF. The CDR3 DNA follows: TGTGCCAGCAGTTACTCTGGCCGGGACAGGGCCAATGAGCAGTTCTTC.

This clonotype was counted many times. The DNA for the CDR3 is TGTGCCAGCAGTGAAGCCAGCTCTGGGGCCAACGTCCTGACTTTC. Residues: CASSEASSGANVLTF. The chain recombines TRBV6-1 with TRBJ2-6; D gene uncertain. Trimming left V 0 bases short and J 0 bases short, with 3 bases between. The CDR3 loop spans 15 amino acids. Germline V gives CDR1 MNHNS, CDR2 SASEGT.

The chain combines TRBV18 with TRBJ2-7; D unresolved. The CDR3 length is 13 residues. Germline V gene sequence: CDR1 KGHSH, CDR2 LQKENI. Deletions cut 3 bases from V and 3 bases from J, with 9 bases between. The CDR3 coding sequence is TGTGCCAGCTCACCGGTAAAGGGCTACGAGCAGTACTTC. It codes for CASSPVKGYEQYF.

J is TRBJ1-1 and V is TRBV7-9, with unresolved D. Trimming took off 2 bases at V and 2 bases at J, with 6 bases between the two ends. Germline loops: CDR1 SEHNR, CDR2 FQNEAQ (reference sequence). The CDR3 has 13 amino acids. The CDR3 region has the DNA TGTGCCAGCAGCTTAAAGTACAACACTGAAGCTTTCTTT. Its protein is CASSLKYNTEAFF.

The CDR3 loop reads CASSIGRGRTEAFF. The CDR3 bases are TGTGCCAGTAGTATAGGAAGGGGACGTACTGAAGCTTTCTTT. V usage is TRBV19 and J usage is TRBJ1-1, with D possibly TRBD1 on 5 matching bases. The length of the CDR3 is 14 residues. The ends were cut back, 1 base at V and 5 bases at J, with 11 bases in the middle. The V gene's germline CDR1 is LNHDA and CDR2 SQIVND (reference sequence).

Turning to this clonotype: With a much larger clone just one base away, this may be a read error. The chain recombines TRBV7-6 with TRBJ1-4; D unresolved. This CDR3 contains 15 residues. Germline V gives CDR1 SGHVS, CDR2 FNYEAQ. The CDR3 DNA sequence: TGTACCAGCAGCTTAACCTACCAGCCTAATGAAAAACTGTTTTTT. This sequence encodes CTSSLTYQPNEKLFF. Drawing the rest from reference TRBV7-6 and TRBJ1-4, the complete variable domain is GAGVSQSPRYKVTKRGQDVALRCDPISGHVSLYWYRQALGQGPEFLTYFNYEAQQDKSGLPNDRFSAERPEGSISTLTIQRTEQRDSAMYRCTSSLTYQPNEKLFFGSGTQLSVL.

There are many counts of this clonotype. The V call is TRBV28, the J call TRBJ2-3; D unresolved. CDR3 length: 12 amino acids. Germline V gene lookup returns CDR1 MDHEN and CDR2 SYDVKM. Trimming took 7 bases from V and 1 from J, leaving 6 bases between them. CDR3 sequence (DNA): TGTGCCAGCAAGTATGGCACAGATACGCAGTATTTT. Amino acids: CASKYGTDTQYF.

The table lists this clonotype with many counts. The V call is TRBV4-1, the J call TRBJ2-2; D is tentatively TRBD1 or TRBD2 (6 bases each). This CDR3 is 15 amino acids long. Trimming took off 5 bases at V and 4 bases at J, with 14 bases between the two ends. Germline V CDR1 and CDR2: MGHRA, YSYEKL. In DNA form, the CDR3 reads TGCGCCAGCAGCAGGGGGGCCAGTTCCACCGGGGAGCTGTTTTTT. Its protein is CASSRGASSTGELFF.

The rearrangement joins TRBV4-1 to TRBJ1-4; TRBD1 is a possible D gene (6 bases). Germline CDR1 reads MGHRA; CDR2 reads YSYEKL. Between the trimmed V and J ends, which lost 0 bases and 4 bases, there was a span of 9 bases. The CDR3 is 15 residues long. The CDR3 nucleotides are TGCGCCAGCAGCCAAGATCAGGGGTTTAATGAAAAACTGTTTTTT. Translated, it gives CASSQDQGFNEKLFF.

V gene TRBV10-3 combines with J gene TRBJ1-3; D might be TRBD1 (6 bases). Between the trimmed V and J ends, which lost 6 bases and 0 bases, there was a span of 12 bases. Germline assignment: CDR1 ENHRY and CDR2 SYGVKD. This CDR3 is built from 15 residues. In nucleotides, the CDR3 is TGTGCCATCAGGCCGACAGGCAACTCTGGAAACACCATATATTTT. Translation gives CAIRPTGNSGNTIYF.

This clonotype was seen a handful of times. This chain links TRBV27 with TRBJ2-1; D is possibly TRBD1 (6 bases). Germline V gives CDR1 MNHEY, CDR2 SMNVEV (reference sequence). The CDR3 length is 15 residues. The V and J ends lost 5 bases and 5 bases respectively, with 16 bases between them. The CDR3 protein is CASSPRGPLDNEQFF. CDR3 DNA: TGTGCCAGCAGTCCCAGGGGCCCCCTAGACAATGAGCAGTTCTTC.

The chain couples TRBV6-1 to TRBJ2-2; D might be TRBD1 (5 bases). CDR1 is MNHNS, CDR2 SASEGT, per germline. V was shortened by 7 bases and J by 6 bases, with 12 bases between the two germline ends. The CDR3 spans 13 residues. CDR3 bases: TGTGCCAGCACCTTACGCAGGGCCGGGGAGCTGTTTTTT. Translated, it gives CASTLRRAGELFF.

This clonotype was recorded many times. The rearrangement joins TRBV27 to TRBJ1-5; possible D gene TRBD1, 6 bases. Per germline, CDR1 MNHEY and CDR2 SMNVEV (reference sequence). Trimming took 6 bases from V and 4 from J, leaving 10 bases between them. There are 13 residues in the CDR3. The CDR3 protein is CASSLRGNQPQHF. Written as DNA, the CDR3 is TGTGCCAGCAGCCTAAGGGGGAATCAGCCCCAGCATTTT.

Note on this clonotype: This may be a read error: a much more frequent sequence differs by one nucleotide. The V and J genes are TRBV7-2 and TRBJ2-1; the D gene is possibly TRBD2 (5 bases). This CDR3 contains 13 residues. In germline, CDR1 is SGHTA, CDR2 FQGNSA. The CDR3 DNA is TGTGCCGGCAGCTTCGGGATCTACAATGAGCAGTTCTTC. Translating it yields CAGSFGIYNEQFF.

This clonotype showed up many times. The CDR3 bases are TGTGCCAGCAGTTTATCTAGACAGTTCTATGGCTACACCTTC. It is translated as CASSLSRQFYGYTF. The chain recombines TRBV27 with TRBJ1-2; TRBD1 might be the D (5 bases). CDR1 and CDR2 (germline): MNHEY, SMNVEV (reference sequence). V was pared by 0 bases and J by 4 bases, with 9 bases between. The CDR3 is 14 residues long.

This clonotype has a handful of counts. The rearrangement links TRBV2 to TRBJ1-5, with D unclear. From germline, CDR1 is SNHLY and CDR2 FYNNEI. The CDR3 covers 12 residues. V gave up 7 bases and J gave up 8 bases, with 12 bases separating them. The CDR3 coding sequence is TGTGCCAGCACTATAGGTGGTGAGCCCCAGCATTTT. Protein: CASTIGGEPQHF.

The V call is TRBV9, the J call TRBJ2-1; no definite D call. The germline V gene has CDR1 SGDLS and CDR2 YYNGEE. Trimming cost V 0 bases and J 5 bases, with 12 bases left between them. The CDR3 totals 15 residues. The CDR3 loop reads CASSVEWTVNNEQFF. The CDR3 DNA follows: TGTGCCAGCAGCGTAGAGTGGACGGTAAACAATGAGCAGTTCTTC.

The chain links TRBV27 to TRBJ2-3, with unresolved D. Germline V lookup: CDR1 MNHEY, CDR2 SMNVEV (reference sequence). The V gene lost 2 bases and the J gene lost 1 base, with 13 bases spanning the gap. The CDR3 loop spans 16 amino acids. The CDR3 region has the DNA TGTGCCAGCAGTTTAGTTAGGGCGAGCCGCACAGATACGCAGTATTTT. Amino acid sequence: CASSLVRASRTDTQYF.

V gene TRBV19 combines with J gene TRBJ2-5; 11 bases fit TRBD2. This CDR3 has 18 amino acids. Germline values: CDR1 LNHDA, CDR2 SQIVND (reference sequence). The trim removed 5 bases at V and 2 bases at J, leaving 13 bases unmatched. CDR3 residues: CASSWRLAGYQDQETQYF. The CDR3 nucleotides read TGTGCCAGTAGTTGGCGACTAGCGGGGTACCAGGATCAAGAGACCCAGTACTTC.

V gene TRBV6-1 combines with J gene TRBJ1-1; D call uncertain. This CDR3 is built from 11 residues. The germline V gene encodes CDR1 MNHNS and CDR2 SASEGT. The ends were cut back, 7 bases at V and 9 bases at J, with 12 bases in the middle. The CDR3 coding sequence is TGTGCCAGCATCCCCCCCGTGAAAGCTTTCTTT. It yields the protein CASIPPVKAFF.

This sequence joins TRBV29-1 and TRBJ2-5; D is ambiguous. This CDR3 comprises 16 residues. CDR1 and CDR2 from the germline V gene are SQVTM and ANQGSEA. V was trimmed by 1 base and J by 1 base, leaving 16 bases between them. In nucleotides, the CDR3 is TGCAGCGTTGAAGGGGCCCACTCCGCACCCCAAGAGACCCAGTACTTC. Translated: CSVEGAHSAPQETQYF. Looking up the rest from reference TRBV29-1 and TRBJ2-5 gives the full variable domain: SAVISQKPSRDICQRGTSLTIQCQVDSQVTMMFWYRQQPGQSLTLIATANQGSEATYESGFVIDKFPISRPNLTFSTLTVSNMSPEDSSIYLCSVEGAHSAPQETQYFGPGTRLLVL.

The chain joins TRBV5-1 to TRBJ2-7, with TRBD1 identical over 11 bases. The CDR3 runs to 15 residues. CDR1 and CDR2 (germline): SGHRS, YFSETQ. J gave up 7 bases and V 0 bases, and 6 bases lay outside the gene matches. The CDR3 here is CASSLAGQGAREQYF. The CDR3 DNA sequence: TGCGCCAGCAGCTTGGCCGGACAGGGGGCACGGGAGCAGTACTTC.

With respect to this clonotype: Compared with germline, one end of the junction differs, possibly owing to a read error. The chain combines TRBV3-1 with TRBJ2-2; the D gene could be TRBD1 or TRBD2 (5 bases each). The CDR3 has 13 residues. Germline assignment: CDR1 LGHDT and CDR2 YNNKEL (reference sequence). CDR3 sequence: CANSRGVTGELFF. The CDR3 DNA reads as TGTGCCAACAGCCGAGGGGTTACCGGGGAGCTGTTTTTT.

The chain links TRBV20-1 to TRBJ2-7; 10 nucleotides align to TRBD1. J was trimmed by 5 bases and V by 1 base; bases with no gene match: 2. Germline V gene sequence: CDR1 DFQATT, CDR2 SNEGSKA (reference sequence). This CDR3 spans 13 amino acids. The CDR3 nucleotides read TGCAGTGCTAGAGGGGACAGGGGTCACGAGCAGTACTTC. Protein sequence: CSARGDRGHEQYF.

Ten or more counts support this clonotype. V usage is TRBV7-2 and J usage is TRBJ2-5, with a weak D call TRBD2 (6 bases). Trimming took 4 bases from V and 1 from J, leaving 13 bases between them. This CDR3 is 15 amino acids long. Germline V lookup: CDR1 SGHTA, CDR2 FQGNSA. The CDR3: CASSSGTAFQETQYF. The CDR3 bases are TGTGCCAGCAGCTCCGGGACTGCATTCCAAGAGACCCAGTACTTC. Full variable domain (remainder filled in from reference TRBV7-2 and TRBJ2-5): GAGVSQSPSNKVTEKGKDVELRCDPISGHTALYWYRQSLGQGLEFLIYFQGNSAPDKSGLPSDRFSAERTGGSVSTLTIQRTQQEDSAVYLCASSSGTAFQETQYFGPGTRLLVL.

The V and J genes are TRBV12-3 or TRBV12-4 and TRBJ2-5; D possibly corresponds to TRBD2 (6 bases). V dropped 8 bases and J dropped 4 bases, with 17 bases sitting between them. The CDR3 has 14 amino acids. In DNA form, the CDR3 reads TGTGCCAGCGGTCCGGGAGCGAAGATAGAGACCCAGTACTTC. Translated, it gives CASGPGAKIETQYF.